These T cell receptor beta chains were read from a single sample in a study of T cells in Graves' hyperthyroidism and ophthalmopathy. TCRdb independently ran MiXCR on the multiplex PCR reads; one entry per CDR3 protein. The table has more than 300,000 distinct CDR3 sequences, about 18% seen once. Sequencing was performed on blood. The receptors shown here come from a man younger than 35 with Graves' ophthalmopathy. Both conserved end residues are part of each CDR3. The order of the fields is D gene, V gene, clone size, J gene, CDR3 DNA, CDR3 protein. A D gene is named only where the DNA matches it firmly. Clone size is stated in some rows and not others, as once, few, many or a class when expanded.

>-|TRBV12-3/TRBV12-4|many|TRBJ2-7
TGTGCCAGCGTGCACCTAGGTGGAGACAACGAGCAGTACTTC
CASVHLGGDNEQYF
>-|TRBV6-1|many|TRBJ2-1
TGTGCCAGCAGTGAAAGGGGCGATGAGCAGTTCTTC
CASSERGDEQFF
>TRBD1|TRBV29-1|few|TRBJ1-6
TGCAGCGTTGCCGGACAGGGGAGCGAGCCCCTCCACTTT
CSVAGQGSEPLHF
>-|TRBV5-8|few|TRBJ1-2
TGTGCCAGCAGCTTGTACGGGGACTATAGCTACACCTTC
CASSLYGDYSYTF
>-|TRBV4-2|-|TRBJ1-5
TGTGCCAGCAGCCAAGGCGCGAGGGGCATGGGAAGCCAGCCCCAGCATTTT
CASSQGARGMGSQPQHF
>TRBD1|TRBV18|many|TRBJ1-2
TGTGCCAGCTCACCAATGGACAGGGCGAACTATGGCTACACCTTC
CASSPMDRANYGYTF
>TRBD1|TRBV12-3/TRBV12-4|many|TRBJ2-2
TGTGCCAGCAGTTTAGCCCGACAGGGGGGGGAGCTGTTTTTT
CASSLARQGGELFF
>-|TRBV2|-|TRBJ1-4
TGTGCCAGCAGGGCCTATAAAAAACTGTTTTTT
CASRAYKKLFF
>-|TRBV29-1|few|TRBJ2-7
TGCAGCGTAGGATTTGACTGGGGCGCCTACGAGCAGTACTTC
CSVGFDWGAYEQYF
>TRBD2|TRBV2|many|TRBJ2-2
TGTGCCAGCAGGGGGACTAGCGGGTCAGGGGAGCTGTTTTTT
CASRGTSGSGELFF
>-|TRBV10-3|many|TRBJ1-2
TGTGCCATCAGTCCAGAGCCGTTAGGAGGCTACACCTTC
CAISPEPLGGYTF
>TRBD2|TRBV24-1|-|TRBJ2-3
TGTGCCACCAGTGAGACCCTAGCGGGGGGCGCAGATACGCAGTATTTT
CATSETLAGGADTQYF
>-|TRBV5-6|-|TRBJ2-2
TGTGCCAGCAGCCTCGAGCTTGCCCTCACCGGGGAGCTGTTTTTT
CASSLELALTGELFF
>TRBD1|TRBV27|-|TRBJ1-1
TGTGCCAGCGGACAGGGGAGGGACACTGAAGCTTTCTTT
CASGQGRDTEAFF
>-|TRBV10-3|-|TRBJ2-2
TGTGCCATCAGTGATCTCTTCGCGAACACCGGGGAGCTGTTTTTT
CAISDLFANTGELFF
>TRBD1|TRBV10-3|many|TRBJ2-3
TGTGCCATCATCCTAGGACAGGATGCTATCACAGATACGCAGTATTTT
CAIILGQDAITDTQYF
>-|TRBV6-2/TRBV6-3|many|TRBJ2-3
TGTGCCAGCATCATAGGGGGACAACGGGGTACGCAGTATTTT
CASIIGGQRGTQYF
>-|TRBV6-1|many|TRBJ2-7
TGTGCCACCTCCACGGGGAAGGAGACCCAAGTACAGTACTTC
CATSTGKETQVQYF
>-|TRBV15|few|TRBJ1-1
TGTGCCACCAGCAGGTCCAGGGGCACTGAAGCTTTCTTT
CATSRSRGTEAFF
>TRBD2|TRBV9|-|TRBJ2-7
TGTGCCAGCAGCGTAGCCAGCGGGGAAAACTACGAGCAGTACTTC
CASSVASGENYEQYF
>TRBD1|TRBV25-1|many|TRBJ1-2
TGTGCCAGCAGTGAACGTCAGACAGGGGGCAACTATGGCTACACCTTC
CASSERQTGGNYGYTF
>-|TRBV28|many|TRBJ1-2
TGTGCCAGCAGTTTATATGACGGAGTCTATGGCTACACCTTC
CASSLYDGVYGYTF
>TRBD2|TRBV20-1|-|TRBJ2-3
TGCAGTGCTAGCGAGACTAGCGGCCGAACAGATACGCAGTATTTT
CSASETSGRTDTQYF
>TRBD2|TRBV20-1|-|TRBJ2-4
TGCAGTGCTAGTAGCGGGGCGCTACTAGCCAAAAACATTCAGTACTTC
CSASSGALLAKNIQYF
>TRBD2|TRBV10-2|few|TRBJ2-1
TGCGCCAGCAGTGAGTGGCGGGGGGGCGGGAATGAGCAGTTCTTC
CASSEWRGGGNEQFF
>TRBD2|TRBV12-3/TRBV12-4|many|TRBJ2-1
TGTGCCAGCAGTTTAGTGGGCGGGGGGCTTACCTACAATGAGCAGTTCTTC
CASSLVGGGLTYNEQFF
>-|TRBV2|many|TRBJ1-2
TGTGCCAGCAGAATTTCGGGGGGACCCTATGGCTACACCTTC
CASRISGGPYGYTF
>-|TRBV12-5|-|TRBJ2-5
TGTGCTAGTGGCTGGGGGGACGACGCCCAGTACTTC
CASGWGDDAQYF
>-|TRBV20-1|few|TRBJ1-5
TGCAGTTCTCGGGGTCCCCAAATTCAGCCCCAGCATTTT
CSSRGPQIQPQHF
>TRBD1|TRBV11-2|-|TRBJ2-1
TGTGCCAGCAGCTTGGTCAGGGACAGGGGAGGAGGTGCTGAGCAGTTCTTC
CASSLVRDRGGGAEQFF
>TRBD1|TRBV18|few|TRBJ1-4
TGTGCCAGCTCACCTCTTGGGACAGGGGATGAAAAACTGTTTTTT
CASSPLGTGDEKLFF
>-|TRBV29-1|many|TRBJ1-5
TGCAGCGTTCTGGACAGCAATAGCAATCAGCCCCAGCATTTT
CSVLDSNSNQPQHF
>TRBD1|TRBV29-1|few|TRBJ2-2
TGCAGCATCACAGGGGCTTCCTCCGGGGAGCTGTTTTTT
CSITGASSGELFF
>-|TRBV6-1|many|TRBJ1-5
TGTGCCAGCAGAGCTGGGACACCGGGAGGCAATCAGCCCCAGCATTTT
CASRAGTPGGNQPQHF
>TRBD1|TRBV18|few|TRBJ1-5
TGTGCCAGCTCACCAGGGAGGGGGCCCAGCAATCAGCCCCAGCATTTT
CASSPGRGPSNQPQHF
>TRBD2|TRBV10-2|few|TRBJ2-1
TGCGCCAGCGCAGCGGGGGGCGTCAATGAGCAGTTCTTC
CASAAGGVNEQFF
>-|TRBV4-1|-|TRBJ2-1
TGCGCCAGCAGCCAAGGGCTGCTAGGCAATGAGCAGTTCTTC
CASSQGLLGNEQFF
>-|TRBV12-3/TRBV12-4|many|TRBJ1-6
TGTGCCAGCAGCCCGGGCCCCGCTAATTCACCCCTCCACTTT
CASSPGPANSPLHF
>-|TRBV15|many|TRBJ2-3
TGTGCCACCAGCAGCACAAATAGGGGGATCATTAGCACAGATACGCAGTATTTT
CATSSTNRGIISTDTQYF
>TRBD2|TRBV6-2/TRBV6-3|few|TRBJ2-6
TGTGCCAGCAGTGCGGGGGCTGGGGCCAACGTCCTGACTTTC
CASSAGAGANVLTF
>TRBD1|TRBV7-9|few|TRBJ1-4
TGTGCCAGCAGCTTAGCGACAGGGGGGGAAAAACTGTTTTTT
CASSLATGGEKLFF
>-|TRBV7-9|many|TRBJ2-5
TGTGCCAGCAGCTTAGGCGTAGCGCAGGCACAAGAGACCCAGTACTTC
CASSLGVAQAQETQYF
>-|TRBV11-1|many|TRBJ2-7
TGTGCCAGCAGCCGCCTTGGTTCGGGGTCCCTTTACGAGCAGTACTTC
CASSRLGSGSLYEQYF
>TRBD1|TRBV25-1|few|TRBJ1-4
TGTGCCAGCAGTGAATATGCAGGGGGTGGGGAAAAACTGTTTTTT
CASSEYAGGGEKLFF
>TRBD1|TRBV9|many|TRBJ1-1
TGTGCCAGCAGCGTAGTCGTGACAGGGACTGAAGCTTTCTTT
CASSVVVTGTEAFF
>TRBD2|TRBV28|many|TRBJ2-7
TGTGCCAGCAGTTTAACTAGCGGGAACTCCTACGAGCAGTACTTC
CASSLTSGNSYEQYF
>-|TRBV24-1|-|TRBJ1-1
TGTGCCACCAGTGACCCTAGAATGGGAACTGAAGCTTTCTTT
CATSDPRMGTEAFF
>-|TRBV7-2|many|TRBJ2-1
TGTGCCAGCAGCCGCGTTTATGAGCAGTTCTTC
CASSRVYEQFF
>TRBD2|TRBV25-1|-|TRBJ2-1
TGTGCCAGATCCGGGACTAGGGGGGATGAGCAGTTCTTC
CARSGTRGDEQFF
>-|TRBV9|few|TRBJ2-7
TGTGCCAGCAGCGTAGCCAGTCTTAGCTACGAGCAGTACTTC
CASSVASLSYEQYF
>-|TRBV6-2/TRBV6-3|many|TRBJ1-6
TGTGCCAGCAGTTACGCCCGGGGAGGAGGGGCGAATTCACCCCTCCACTTT
CASSYARGGGANSPLHF
>TRBD1|TRBV7-9|few|TRBJ1-2
TGTGCCAGCAGCCTGACAGGGAGGGAGACTAACTATGGCCACACCTTC
CASSLTGRETNYGHTF
>-|TRBV7-9|many|TRBJ2-5
TGTGCCAGCAGCACTTCGTACCAAGAGACCCAGTACTTC
CASSTSYQETQYF
>TRBD2|TRBV6-1|-|TRBJ2-5
TGTGCCAGCAGTGAACTAGCGGGGACGGAGACCCAGTACTTC
CASSELAGTETQYF
>-|TRBV20-1|-|TRBJ1-1
TGCAGTGCTAGAGAGGGGTGGCTGAACACTGAAGCTTTCTTT
CSAREGWLNTEAFF
>-|TRBV2|many|TRBJ2-1
TGTGCCAGCAAGCAGGACAGCAACAATGAGCAGTTCTTC
CASKQDSNNEQFF
>-|TRBV29-1|-|TRBJ1-2
TGCAGCGTTGGTGACCGAGATTATGGCTACACCTTC
CSVGDRDYGYTF
>-|TRBV24-1|few|TRBJ1-1
TGTGCCACCTCCCGTGGGGGGGACCTATTCGCTGAAGCTTTCTTT
CATSRGGDLFAEAFF
>-|TRBV6-1|many|TRBJ2-2
TGTGCCAGCAGTTACTCTACCCCGGAGACCGGGGAGCTGTTTTTT
CASSYSTPETGELFF